The 14 T cell receptor beta chains below come from one sample, sequenced in a study of T cells after yellow fever vaccination. TCRdb reanalysed the 5' RACE reads using MiXCR and keeps one entry per CDR3 protein. The sample carries 40,000 to 50,000 distinct CDR3 sequences, about 6.3% recorded once. This specimen was PBMCs, either bulk or a sorted T-cell subset (CD4+, CD8+, memory, or dextramer-sorted; not recorded which), taken 45 days after the yellow fever booster vaccination. The receptors were sampled from a young man who received the YFV17D yellow fever vaccine.

This clonotype was seen many times. The genes are TRBV4-2 and TRBJ2-7; 7 nucleotides align to TRBD2. The junction had 14 bases not matched to a gene; V was cut back by 5 bases and J by 7 bases. This CDR3 has 15 residues. Germline loops: CDR1 LGHNA, CDR2 YNFKEQ. The CDR3 loop reads CASSTEGAGTWEQYF. The CDR3 DNA sequence: TGTGCCAGCAGCACGGAGGGAGCGGGAACGTGGGAGCAGTACTTC.

This clonotype was seen only a few times. The chain has TRBV29-1 and TRBJ2-5; no definite D call. V dropped 5 bases and J dropped 2 bases, with 9 bases sitting between them. The CDR3 has 12 residues. Germline lookup yields CDR1 SQVTM and CDR2 ANQGSEA. CDR3 residues: CSVSGWQETQYF. The CDR3 nucleotides are TGCAGCGTTAGTGGTTGGCAAGAGACCCAGTACTTC. The full variable domain, rest sourced from reference TRBV29-1 and TRBJ2-5, is SAVISQKPSRDICQRGTSLTIQCQVDSQVTMMFWYRQQPGQSLTLIATANQGSEATYESGFVIDKFPISRPNLTFSTLTVSNMSPEDSSIYLCSVSGWQETQYFGPGTRLLVL.

This clonotype has at least ten counts. CDR3 sequence (DNA): TGTGCCACAACGAGACCTACCGGGACAGCCTCGGCCCGGAGGGAGCTGTTTTTT. The encoded protein is CATTRPTGTASARRELFF. V and J are TRBV19 and TRBJ2-2; 7 bases agree with TRBD1. Germline CDR1 reads LNHDA; CDR2 reads SQIVND (reference sequence). The CDR3 spans 18 residues. V trimming: 10 bases; J trimming: 9 bases; junction bases outside the gene matches: 26.

This clonotype has a count of ten or more. This chain links TRBV28 with TRBJ2-7; TRBD1 matches 7 bases. Germline CDR1 and CDR2: MDHEN and SYDVKM. CDR3 length equals 12 residues. The trim removed 6 bases at V and 7 bases at J, leaving 6 bases unmatched. CDR3 sequence (DNA): TGTGCCAGCAGGGGGACAGTACTAGAGCAGTACTTC. Protein product: CASRGTVLEQYF.

Only a few counts were recorded for this clonotype. The CDR3 coding sequence is TGCAGTGCTAGAGATTGGGAAAAACTGTTTTTT. Protein: CSARDWEKLFF. The chain uses TRBV20-1 and TRBJ1-4; no clear D gene. V was shortened by 0 bases and J by 8 bases, with 4 bases between the two germline ends. Per germline, CDR1 DFQATT and CDR2 SNEGSKA (reference sequence). This CDR3 region has 11 residues.

This clonotype showed up many times. This sequence joins TRBV27 and TRBJ2-1; 8 nucleotides line up with TRBD1. The CDR3 is 14 amino acids. J was trimmed by 4 bases and V by 7 bases; bases with no gene match: 6. Germline V gene lookup returns CDR1 MNHEY and CDR2 SMNVEV (reference sequence). This chain's CDR3 is CASNPGGSYNEQFF. CDR3 nucleotide sequence: TGTGCCAGCAATCCAGGGGGCAGTTACAATGAGCAGTTCTTC.

This clonotype was seen more than once but under ten times. Here the CDR3 reads CASSRQGWYEQFF. The CDR3, as DNA: TGTGCCAGCAGCCGACAGGGGTGGTATGAGCAGTTCTTC. The genes are TRBV11-2 and TRBJ2-1; 8 nucleotides agree with TRBD1. The V gene's germline CDR1 is SGHAT and CDR2 FQNNGV. J gave up 8 bases and V 5 bases, and 5 bases lay outside the gene matches. The CDR3 consists of 13 residues.

This clonotype has a count of ten or more. V is TRBV11-2 and J is TRBJ2-7, with D possibly being TRBD1 or TRBD2 (5 bases each). CDR3 length: 18 residues. The germline V gene encodes CDR1 SGHAT and CDR2 FQNNGV. V was trimmed by 5 bases and J by 0 bases, leaving 23 bases between them. For the CDR3, the DNA is TGTGCCAGCAGCATAAGGGGAGCGGAATTTAAAAGCTCCTACGAGCAGTACTTC. This codes for CASSIRGAEFKSSYEQYF.

This clonotype was counted many times. The chain has TRBV7-9 and TRBJ2-7; D is unclear. In germline, CDR1 is SEHNR, CDR2 FQNEAQ (reference sequence). There are 15 residues in the CDR3. Trimming cost V 5 bases and J 0 bases, with 14 bases left between them. CDR3: CASSDLGLYSYEQYF. The CDR3 coding sequence is TGTGCCAGCAGCGATCTCGGGTTATACTCCTACGAGCAGTACTTC.

This clonotype was found a few times. V and J are TRBV6-5 and TRBJ1-5; perhaps TRBD1 as D (5 bases). The CDR3 contains 18 residues. CDR1 and CDR2 (germline): MNHEY, SVGAGI. Trimming took 6 bases from V and 4 from J, leaving 25 bases between them. This chain's CDR3 is CASSRLPTETGGNQPQHF. The CDR3 nucleotides read TGTGCCAGCAGCCGACTACCGACAGAAACGGGGGGGAATCAGCCCCAGCATTTT.

In this sample, this clonotype turned up a few times. CDR3 bases: TGTGCCACCAGCAGAGAACTAGCGGGAGGGAGAGAGACCCAGTACTTC. Its protein product is CATSRELAGGRETQYF. The V gene is TRBV15, the J gene TRBJ2-5, with 13 bases that match TRBD2. V gave up 0 bases and J gave up 4 bases; unmatched junction bases: 2. Germline V gene lookup returns CDR1 LNHNV and CDR2 YYDKDF (reference sequence). The CDR3 sequence is 16 residues long. The complete variable domain, with remaining parts taken from reference TRBV15 and TRBJ2-5, reads DAMVIQNPRYQVTQFGKPVTLSCSQTLNHNVMYWYQQKSSQAPKLLFHYYDKDFNNEADTPDNFQSRRPNTSFCFLDIRSPGLGDTAMYLCATSRELAGGRETQYFGPGTRLLVL.

This clonotype was seen ten or more times. V is TRBV20-1 and J is TRBJ2-6; D is unresolved. This CDR3 region has 13 residues. Germline loops: CDR1 DFQATT, CDR2 SNEGSKA (reference sequence). Trimming removed 6 bases from V and 2 bases from J, with 8 bases in between. The CDR3 loop reads CSAMGPGANVLTF. The CDR3 bases are TGCAGTGCCATGGGCCCTGGGGCCAACGTCCTGACTTTC.

The table lists this clonotype with many counts. The chain links TRBV2 to TRBJ2-7; D perhaps matches TRBD2 (6 bases). Germline-derived CDR1 and CDR2 are SNHLY and FYNNEI. The CDR3 has 13 amino acids. Deletions cut 2 bases from V and 6 bases from J, with 11 bases between. CDR3 DNA: TGTGCCAGCAGTGAATTGGAGGGCTCCGAGCAGTACTTC. This gives the protein CASSELEGSEQYF.

The sample holds one count of this clonotype. A read error may be the cause here, since a much bigger clone is one base away. The rearrangement uses TRBV13 and TRBJ1-1; D is uncertain. V lost 1 base to trimming and J lost 7 bases, with 10 bases between them. Germline V gives CDR1 PRHDT, CDR2 FYEKMQ (reference sequence). CDR3 length: 13 residues. CDR3 in amino acids: CASSLVGSHEAFF. The CDR3 bases are TGTGCCAGCAGCTTAGTAGGTTCGCATGAAGCTTTCTTT.